One and the same sample provided the 24 T cell receptor beta chains below, sequenced in a study of T-cell reconstitution after alpha-beta-depleted transplantation in children. This sample's TCRbeta library carried unique molecular identifier barcodes. Via MiXCR, TCRdb re-called the PCR reads, giving one row per CDR3 protein. The sample records hundreds of thousands of distinct CDR3 sequences, around 15% being singletons. The material sequenced was PBMCs, mostly from graft donor cells, taken 360 days after TCRalphabeta/CD19-depleted stem cell transplant. Source of these receptors: a male patient younger than 18 who had a stem cell transplant for acute lymphoblastic leukemia, so the T cells may come from the graft donor.

This clonotype has only a few counts. V usage is TRBV5-1 and J usage is TRBJ2-1, with no clear D. Germline assignment: CDR1 SGHRS and CDR2 YFSETQ. The length of the CDR3 is 16 residues. The germline V and J ends were trimmed by 2 bases and 0 bases, with 12 bases remaining between them. CDR3 nucleotide sequence: TGCGCCAGCAGCTTCAGGACCAGCAGCTCCTACAATGAGCAGTTCTTC. As protein: CASSFRTSSSYNEQFF.

CDR3 protein: CATSAVTWGDTQYF. The CDR3 nucleotides are TGTGCCACCAGTGCCGTTACTTGGGGGGATACGCAGTATTTT. The chain recombines TRBV24-1 with TRBJ2-3; D is perhaps TRBD1 or TRBD2 (5 bases each). Germline V gives CDR1 KGHDR, CDR2 SFDVKD. Trimming pared 5 bases from V and 6 bases from J, leaving 14 bases between. The CDR3 has 14 residues.

This clonotype has just a few counts. The rearrangement links TRBV27 to TRBJ2-1; TRBD2 aligns across 8 bases. The CDR3 contains 15 residues. Per the germline V gene, CDR1 is MNHEY and CDR2 is SMNVEV (reference sequence). The ends lost 7 bases at V and 7 bases at J; junction bases unmatched: 12. CDR3 region: CASNIRGSGTNEQFF. The CDR3 coding sequence is TGTGCCAGCAACATCCGTGGTAGCGGGACGAATGAGCAGTTCTTC.

This chain uses TRBV14 with TRBJ2-1; 11 bases match TRBD2. Germline V gene lookup returns CDR1 SGHDN and CDR2 FVKESK. The CDR3 is 17 amino acids. V trimming: 6 bases; J trimming: 2 bases; junction bases outside the gene matches: 9. The CDR3 here is CASRATSGRSPYNEQFF. The DNA of the CDR3 is TGTGCCAGCAGGGCCACTAGCGGGAGAAGCCCCTACAATGAGCAGTTCTTC. Combining the CDR3 with reference TRBV14 and TRBJ2-1 gives the whole variable domain EAGVTQFPSHSVIEKGQTVTLRCDPISGHDNLYWYRRVMGKEIKFLLHFVKESKQDESGMPNNRFLAERTGGTYSTLKVQPAELEDSGVYFCASRATSGRSPYNEQFFGPGTRLTVL.

This sequence joins TRBV7-3 and TRBJ2-1, with 10 nucleotides matching TRBD2. The V gene's germline CDR1 is SGHTA and CDR2 FQGTGA. V trimming: 5 bases; J trimming: 9 bases; junction bases outside the gene matches: 13. The CDR3 runs 16 residues. The CDR3 coding sequence is TGTGCCAGCAGCGTCGAGTCCCTAGCGGGAGAACGTGAGCAGTTCTTC. It codes for CASSVESLAGEREQFF.

The chain couples TRBV20-1 to TRBJ1-2; unclear D gene. The CDR3 has 13 residues. Germline CDR1 is DFQATT and CDR2 is SNEGSKA (reference sequence). V was cut by 1 base and J by 3 bases, with 9 bases left in between. The CDR3 nucleotides are TGCAGTGCTAGAGGGACCCTCGACTATGGCTACACCTTC. Residues: CSARGTLDYGYTF.

The genes are TRBV7-8 and TRBJ2-7; D gene uncertain. This CDR3 contains 16 residues. Germline V lookup: CDR1 SGHVS, CDR2 FQNEAQ. V shed 3 bases and J shed 0 bases, with 15 bases lying between them. CDR3 region: CASSLMGIGSSYEQYF. CDR3 nucleotide sequence: TGTGCCAGCAGCTTGATGGGGATCGGTTCCTCCTACGAGCAGTACTTC.

Only a few counts were recorded for this clonotype. V gene TRBV4-1 combines with J gene TRBJ2-3; no clear D gene. The CDR3 has 16 amino acids. V was shortened by 0 bases and J by 2 bases, with 12 bases between the two germline ends. Germline V CDR1 and CDR2: MGHRA, YSYEKL. The CDR3 spells CASSQDNNRDTDTQYF. The CDR3 nucleotides are TGCGCCAGCAGCCAAGATAACAACAGAGACACAGATACGCAGTATTTT.

This clonotype was seen ten or more times. The V and J genes are TRBV5-1 and TRBJ2-2; 11 bases are shared with TRBD2. This CDR3 is 16 amino acids long. V was clipped by 2 bases and J by 5 bases; unmatched bases: 5. Per germline, CDR1 SGHRS and CDR2 YFSETQ. Written as DNA, the CDR3 is TGCGCCAGCAGCTTTATAGCGGGAGGGCCTACCGGGGAGCTGTTTTTT. Amino acid sequence: CASSFIAGGPTGELFF.

The DNA for the CDR3 is TGTGCCAGCAGCCCCCGGGACTATCGGGAGCAGTACTTC. It specifies CASSPRDYREQYF. The chain is built from TRBV7-3 and TRBJ2-7; 7 bases match TRBD2. The germline V gene has CDR1 SGHTA and CDR2 FQGTGA. V gave up 5 bases and J gave up 7 bases; unmatched junction bases: 8. The CDR3 spans 13 residues.

The chain combines TRBV10-2 with TRBJ2-5; no clear D. Trimming cost V 7 bases and J 5 bases, with 20 bases left between them. CDR1 and CDR2 (germline): WSHSY, SAAADI. The CDR3 loop spans 15 amino acids. For the CDR3, the DNA is TGCGCCAGCAACGGAGTTTGGTCTCCAAAGGAGACCCAGTACTTC. Encoded protein: CASNGVWSPKETQYF.

This clonotype was seen a few times. The chain joins TRBV18 to TRBJ1-1; 8 bases are a match to TRBD1. The CDR3 sequence is 16 residues long. V gave up 4 bases and J gave up 3 bases; unmatched junction bases: 10. From germline, CDR1 is KGHSH and CDR2 LQKENI. The CDR3 region has the DNA TGTGCCAGCTCACTAATACCCAGGGGGCGGGACACTGAAGCTTTCTTT. It is translated as CASSLIPRGRDTEAFF.

This clonotype has a handful of counts. The CDR3 sequence: CASSFTSAGSYEQYF. In nucleotides, the CDR3 is TGTGCCAGCAGCTTCACTAGCGCCGGCTCCTACGAGCAGTACTTC. The chain joins TRBV7-9 to TRBJ2-7; 7 bases align to TRBD2. J gave up 0 bases and V 3 bases, and 5 bases lay outside the gene matches. The germline gives CDR1 SEHNR, CDR2 FQNEAQ (reference sequence). This CDR3 has 15 residues.

The CDR3 DNA is TGTGCCAGCAGTTTACTGGGACCGGGGAACGAGCAGTACTTC. Amino acids: CASSLLGPGNEQYF. V gene TRBV12-3 or TRBV12-4 combines with J gene TRBJ2-7; D may match TRBD1 or TRBD2 (5 bases each). This CDR3 contains 14 residues. Trimming took off 2 bases at V and 5 bases at J, with 13 bases between the two ends.

This chain uses TRBV30 with TRBJ2-7, with D unresolved. CDR3 size: 15 residues. V gave up 1 base and J gave up 0 bases, with 13 bases separating them. Per germline, CDR1 GTSNPN and CDR2 SVGIG (reference sequence). The chain's CDR3 is CAWSGSRVSSYEQYF. DNA for the CDR3: TGTGCCTGGAGTGGAAGTAGGGTTAGCTCCTACGAGCAGTACTTC.

The gene calls are TRBV7-3 and TRBJ2-7, with 10 positions matching TRBD1. The junction had 6 bases not matched to a gene; V was cut back by 5 bases and J by 5 bases. CDR1 SGHTA and CDR2 FQGTGA come from the germline V gene. The CDR3 has 14 amino acids. The CDR3 protein is CASSISGTGDEQYF. In DNA, the CDR3 is TGTGCCAGCAGCATAAGCGGGACAGGGGACGAGCAGTACTTC.

This clonotype was seen a few times. The chain uses TRBV5-4 and TRBJ2-2, with D maybe TRBD2 (6 bases). Per germline, CDR1 SGHNT and CDR2 YYREEE (reference sequence). V was cut by 3 bases and J by 5 bases, with 17 bases left in between. There are 16 residues in the CDR3. CDR3 residues: CASSYLRDWKTGELFF. Here the CDR3 DNA reads TGTGCCAGCAGCTATCTTAGGGACTGGAAAACCGGGGAGCTGTTTTTT. The variable domain in full, completed from reference TRBV5-4 and TRBJ2-2, reads ETGVTQSPTHLIKTRGQQVTLRCSSQSGHNTVSWYQQALGQGPQFIFQYYREEENGRGNFPPRFSGLQFPNYSSELNVNALELDDSALYLCASSYLRDWKTGELFFGEGSRLTVL.

The chain couples TRBV10-3 to TRBJ2-7; TRBD2 matches 9 bases. V trimming: 3 bases; J trimming: 4 bases; junction bases outside the gene matches: 7. This CDR3 is 15 amino acids long. Germline assignment: CDR1 ENHRY and CDR2 SYGVKD. This CDR3 reads CAISERTSVAYEQYF. DNA for the CDR3: TGTGCCATCAGTGAACGGACTAGCGTTGCATACGAGCAGTACTTC.

There are a few counts of this clonotype. The rearrangement joins TRBV3-1 to TRBJ2-4; 8 nucleotides match TRBD2. The V gene end was trimmed by 4 bases and the J gene end by 8 bases; junction bases not matched to a gene: 7. The CDR3 is 14 amino acids. Germline V CDR1 and CDR2: LGHDT, YNNKEL (reference sequence). The CDR3 nucleotides are TGTGCCAGCAGCCTCCGGGAGGGAGAGTACATTCAGTACTTC. Translating gives CASSLREGEYIQYF.

The table lists this clonotype with a few counts. J is TRBJ2-7 and V is TRBV20-1; 7 nucleotides match TRBD2. The V gene end was trimmed by 3 bases and the J gene end by 6 bases; junction bases not matched to a gene: 11. Germline CDR1 reads DFQATT; CDR2 reads SNEGSKA (reference sequence). The CDR3 is 14 residues long. DNA of the CDR3: TGCAGTGCTAGGTTGGGCGGGAGAAATCGCGAGCAGTACTTC. Translating it yields CSARLGGRNREQYF.

The V and J genes are TRBV29-1 and TRBJ2-7; D gene uncertain. The germline CDR1 and CDR2 sequences are SQVTM and ANQGSEA. CDR3 length: 15 residues. With 7 bases removed from V and 0 bases from J, the gap between germline ends came to 19 bases. The CDR3 DNA sequence: TGCAGCGCCAAAGACACAGCTGGTAGCTCCTACGAGCAGTACTTC. It yields the protein CSAKDTAGSSYEQYF.

In its sample, this clonotype was seen a few times. V usage is TRBV7-9 and J usage is TRBJ2-7; the D gene is possibly TRBD2 (5 bases). This CDR3 contains 15 residues. The V end lost 1 base, the J end lost 2 bases, and 12 bases lay between the germline ends. Germline values: CDR1 SEHNR, CDR2 FQNEAQ (reference sequence). CDR3 residues: CASSLGRWGAYEQYF. Written as DNA, the CDR3 is TGTGCCAGCAGCTTAGGTCGCTGGGGAGCCTACGAGCAGTACTTC. Full variable domain (missing parts from reference TRBV7-9 and TRBJ2-7): DTGVSQNPRHKITKRGQNVTFRCDPISEHNRLYWYRQTLGQGPEFLTYFQNEAQLEKSRLLSDRFSAERPKGSFSTLEIQRTEQGDSAMYLCASSLGRWGAYEQYFGPGTRLTVT.

This clonotype was counted ten times or more. The J gene is TRBJ2-1, the V gene TRBV4-1, with 7 bases identical to TRBD2. The V and J ends lost 4 bases and 5 bases, in that order; junction bases with no gene match: 2. In germline, CDR1 is MGHRA, CDR2 YSYEKL. The CDR3 is 13 residues long. The CDR3 reads CASSPRGDNEQFF. The DNA of the CDR3 is TGCGCCAGCAGCCCCCGGGGGGACAATGAGCAGTTCTTC.

This chain links TRBV20-1 with TRBJ2-1; 8 nucleotides line up with TRBD2. V lost 3 bases, J lost 2 bases, and 12 bases stayed unmatched. The CDR3 sequence is 17 residues long. Germline V lookup: CDR1 DFQATT, CDR2 SNEGSKA (reference sequence). CDR3 DNA sequence: TGCAGTGCTAGTGCCTCTTCACTAGCGGTAACCTACAATGAGCAGTTCTTC. Its protein is CSASASSLAVTYNEQFF.